Listed below are T cell receptor beta chains from one sample, sequenced in a study of cytomegalovirus exposure and HLA in healthy donors. Method: immunoSEQ multiplex PCR; TCRdb's copy keeps in-frame clones and lacks some. This table has 180,000 or so clones, around 86% appearing once. The sequencing input was PBMCs. These receptors all stem from a woman in her forties or fifties in good health and CMV-seropositive. The CDR3 runs from the conserved cysteine through the conserved F or W. The order of the fields is D gene, V gene, J gene, clone size, CDR3 protein, CDR3 DNA. A D gene is named only where the DNA matches it firmly. Only part of the rows carry a size: once, few, many, or a class if the clone is expanded.

d_gene: TRBD2
v_gene: TRBV11-2
j_gene: TRBJ2-2
abundance: -
CDR3aa: CASSPHRTSGVTGELFF
CDR3nt: TGTGCCAGCAGCCCGCACCGGACTAGCGGGGTGACCGGGGAGCTGTTTTTT

d_gene: -
v_gene: TRBV11-2
j_gene: TRBJ2-7
abundance: -
CDR3aa: CASSLGGLRPYEQYF
CDR3nt: TGTGCCAGCAGCTTAGGAGGCCTAAGGCCCTACGAGCAGTACTTC

d_gene: TRBD2
v_gene: TRBV14
j_gene: TRBJ2-3
abundance: once
CDR3aa: CASSYSGGASSTDTQYF
CDR3nt: TGTGCCAGCAGCTACAGCGGGGGGGCCTCGAGCACAGATACGCAGTATTTT

d_gene: -
v_gene: TRBV29-1
j_gene: TRBJ2-7
abundance: -
CDR3aa: CSVAGHRYEQYF
CDR3nt: TGCAGCGTTGCGGGACACCGTTACGAGCAGTACTTC

d_gene: TRBD2
v_gene: TRBV7-2
j_gene: TRBJ2-1
abundance: few
CDR3aa: CASSDRTSGYNEQFF
CDR3nt: TGTGCCAGCAGCGACCGGACTAGCGGATACAATGAGCAGTTCTTC

d_gene: -
v_gene: TRBV7-9
j_gene: TRBJ1-6
abundance: -
CDR3aa: CSSSLDNWGSPLHF
CDR3nt: TGTTCCAGCAGCTTGGACAACTGGGGTTCACCCCTCCACTTT

d_gene: TRBD2
v_gene: TRBV18
j_gene: TRBJ2-3
abundance: -
CDR3aa: CASRGGGADTQYF
CDR3nt: TGTGCCAGCCGGGGGGGAGGCGCAGATACGCAGTATTTT

d_gene: TRBD1
v_gene: TRBV7-9
j_gene: TRBJ2-3
abundance: -
CDR3aa: CASSRETGYWYF
CDR3nt: TGTGCCAGCAGCCGCGAGACAGGGTATTGGTATTTT

d_gene: -
v_gene: TRBV2
j_gene: TRBJ1-5
abundance: -
CDR3aa: CASREVPNQPQHF
CDR3nt: TGTGCCAGCAGGGAGGTCCCCAATCAGCCCCAGCATTTT

d_gene: -
v_gene: TRBV7-2
j_gene: TRBJ2-5
abundance: -
CDR3aa: CASSLGLVGGETQYF
CDR3nt: TGTGCCAGCAGCTTAGGTCTAGTGGGAGGTGAGACCCAGTACTTC

d_gene: TRBD1
v_gene: TRBV13
j_gene: TRBJ1-5
abundance: -
CDR3aa: CASSLRSSRGQDQPQHF
CDR3nt: TGTGCCAGCAGCTTACGCTCTAGCAGGGGGCAAGATCAGCCCCAGCATTTT

d_gene: TRBD1
v_gene: TRBV28
j_gene: TRBJ1-5
abundance: -
CDR3aa: CASSPPTGDNQPQHF
CDR3nt: TGTGCCAGCTCCCCTCCGACAGGGGACAATCAGCCCCAGCATTTT

d_gene: TRBD1
v_gene: TRBV6-5
j_gene: TRBJ2-7
abundance: few
CDR3aa: CASSYMWGGRGYEQYF
CDR3nt: TGTGCCAGCAGTTATATGTGGGGCGGCAGGGGGTACGAGCAGTACTTC

d_gene: TRBD1
v_gene: TRBV6-6
j_gene: TRBJ2-1
abundance: once
CDR3aa: CASSYLDRVGYNEQFF
CDR3nt: TGTGCCAGCAGTTACTTAGACAGGGTGGGCTACAATGAGCAGTTCTTC

d_gene: -
v_gene: TRBV18
j_gene: TRBJ2-2
abundance: -
CDR3aa: CASSPLQAGELFF
CDR3nt: TGTGCCAGCTCACCGCTGCAGGCCGGGGAGCTGTTTTTT

d_gene: TRBD2
v_gene: TRBV28
j_gene: TRBJ2-3
abundance: -
CDR3aa: CASGLAGTDTQYF
CDR3nt: TGTGCCAGCGGGCTAGCGGGAACTGATACGCAGTATTTT

d_gene: -
v_gene: TRBV2
j_gene: TRBJ1-5
abundance: -
CDR3aa: CASNRGLLNQPQHF
CDR3nt: TGTGCCAGCAACCGGGGTCTATTAAATCAGCCCCAGCATTTT

d_gene: TRBD1
v_gene: TRBV30
j_gene: TRBJ2-3
abundance: -
CDR3aa: CAWSGTGKGTDTQYF
CDR3nt: TGTGCCTGGAGTGGGACAGGGAAGGGTACAGATACGCAGTATTTT

d_gene: -
v_gene: TRBV2
j_gene: TRBJ2-5
abundance: -
CDR3aa: CASTIGGIQETQYF
CDR3nt: TGTGCCAGCACGATAGGCGGGATCCAAGAGACCCAGTACTTC

d_gene: TRBD1
v_gene: TRBV7-9
j_gene: TRBJ1-5
abundance: -
CDR3aa: CSSSLDDRGNQPQHF
CDR3nt: TGTTCCAGCAGCTTAGATGACAGGGGCAATCAGCCCCAGCATTTT

d_gene: -
v_gene: TRBV20-1
j_gene: TRBJ1-1
abundance: -
CDR3aa: CSARDSSEAFF
CDR3nt: TGCAGTGCTAGAGATTCCAGTGAAGCTTTCTTT

d_gene: -
v_gene: TRBV28
j_gene: TRBJ1-2
abundance: -
CDR3aa: CASSLSGGGVGYTF
CDR3nt: TGTGCCAGCAGTTTATCGGGCGGGGGGGTTGGCTACACCTTC

d_gene: TRBD2
v_gene: TRBV9
j_gene: TRBJ2-5
abundance: -
CDR3aa: CASSAGLAGGTGETQYF
CDR3nt: TGTGCCAGCAGCGCGGGACTAGCGGGGGGGACGGGGGAGACCCAGTACTTC

d_gene: -
v_gene: TRBV20-1
j_gene: TRBJ2-7
abundance: -
CDR3aa: CSAAGVYEQYF
CDR3nt: TGCAGTGCGGCAGGGGTCTACGAGCAGTACTTC

d_gene: -
v_gene: TRBV5-1
j_gene: TRBJ1-2
abundance: -
CDR3aa: CASSATGTTGNGYTF
CDR3nt: TGCGCCAGCAGCGCCACCGGGACAACGGGAAATGGCTACACCTTC

d_gene: -
v_gene: TRBV28
j_gene: TRBJ1-5
abundance: -
CDR3aa: CASSLFDRLYSNQPQHF
CDR3nt: TGTGCCAGCAGTTTATTCGACAGACTTTATAGCAATCAGCCCCAGCATTTT

d_gene: -
v_gene: TRBV30
j_gene: TRBJ2-7
abundance: -
CDR3aa: CAWGASPNSYEQYF
CDR3nt: TGTGCCTGGGGGGCCTCACCCAACTCCTACGAGCAGTACTTC

d_gene: -
v_gene: TRBV19
j_gene: TRBJ2-3
abundance: -
CDR3aa: CASSLTDTQYF
CDR3nt: TGTGCCAGTAGTCTCACAGATACGCAGTATTTT

d_gene: -
v_gene: TRBV11-2
j_gene: TRBJ1-1
abundance: -
CDR3aa: CASSALGATYTEAFF
CDR3nt: TGTGCCAGCAGCGCCCTGGGGGCGACCTACACTGAAGCTTTCTTT

d_gene: -
v_gene: TRBV7-2
j_gene: TRBJ2-7
abundance: -
CDR3aa: CASSLDVASRYEQYF
CDR3nt: TGTGCCAGCAGCTTAGACGTAGCAAGCCGCTACGAGCAGTACTTC

d_gene: TRBD2
v_gene: TRBV7-3
j_gene: TRBJ2-1
abundance: -
CDR3aa: CASSLEVAGENEQFF
CDR3nt: TGTGCCAGCAGCCTGGAGGTAGCGGGAGAAAATGAGCAGTTCTTC

d_gene: TRBD1
v_gene: TRBV29-1
j_gene: TRBJ2-1
abundance: -
CDR3aa: CSVLDRGHNEQFF
CDR3nt: TGCAGCGTGCTGGACAGGGGCCACAATGAGCAGTTCTTC

d_gene: TRBD1
v_gene: TRBV6-4
j_gene: TRBJ1-2
abundance: few
CDR3aa: CASSPGQQNYGYTF
CDR3nt: TGTGCCAGCAGCCCGGGACAGCAAAACTATGGCTACACCTTC

d_gene: -
v_gene: TRBV6-1
j_gene: TRBJ1-1
abundance: -
CDR3aa: CASSERTAVTEAFF
CDR3nt: TGTGCCAGCAGTGAACGGACAGCCGTCACTGAAGCTTTCTTT

d_gene: -
v_gene: TRBV7-9
j_gene: TRBJ1-2
abundance: -
CDR3aa: CSSSPQDRGYTF
CDR3nt: TGTTCCAGCAGCCCCCAAGACAGGGGCTACACCTTC

d_gene: TRBD1
v_gene: TRBV15
j_gene: TRBJ1-1
abundance: -
CDR3aa: CATQAGTGPTEAFF
CDR3nt: TGTGCCACCCAGGCCGGGACAGGGCCCACTGAAGCTTTCTTT

d_gene: TRBD1
v_gene: TRBV28
j_gene: TRBJ2-1
abundance: -
CDR3aa: CASTPMGQGYNEQFF
CDR3nt: TGTGCCAGCACCCCGATGGGACAGGGTTACAATGAGCAGTTCTTC

d_gene: TRBD2
v_gene: TRBV28
j_gene: TRBJ2-1
abundance: -
CDR3aa: CASRAGGGLYNEQFF
CDR3nt: TGTGCCAGCAGAGCGGGAGGGGGTCTCTACAATGAGCAGTTCTTC

d_gene: TRBD1
v_gene: TRBV5-1
j_gene: TRBJ2-2
abundance: -
CDR3aa: CASNLDLGQGHTGELFF
CDR3nt: TGCGCCAGCAACTTAGATCTCGGACAGGGTCACACCGGGGAGCTGTTTTTT